This T cell receptor (beta chain) was profiled in a study of blood T cells in healthy people across ages. This CDR3 is 18 amino acids long. Trimming cost V 5 bases and J 0 bases, with 20 bases left between them. Per germline, CDR1 SGHVS and CDR2 FQNEAQ. Healthy Caucasians from Russia aged roughly 6 to 95 served as donors. Primed by a sample-barcoded 5' primer and a J-beta primer mix, a second PCR proceeded for about 6 to 11 cycles. Every single cDNA molecule received a tag from a template-switch adaptor with 12 random nucleotides. TCRdb independently ran MiXCR on the 5' RACE reads; one entry per CDR3 protein. This sample has 1,800,000 or so distinct CDR3 sequences, with about 39% found just once.

This sequence joins TRBV7-8 and TRBJ1-5; D uncertain. Sequenced: blood. The receptor's source is a human donor in good health. In nucleotides, the CDR3 is TGTGCCAGCAGCCTTCACCAACGGGCACAATATAGCAATCAGCCCCAGCATTTT. Its protein is CASSLHQRAQYSNQPQHF.